This T cell receptor (beta chain) was recorded in a study of breast tumors, draining lymph nodes, adjacent tissues. Axillary draining lymph nodes of breast cancer patients supplied the node samples. TCRdb itself ran the multiplex PCR reads through MiXCR, one entry per CDR3 protein. This sample has more than 200,000 distinct CDR3 sequences; about 34% occur once, and the top ten carry over 1.1%. As concerns this clonotype: The antigen is unknown.

Study-wide points: The lymph node origin of tumor T cells was framed as consistent with a hypothesis, not demonstrated. Most tumor T cells seemingly derive from lymph node, then expand in tumor. Tumor repertoires ranked between lymph nodes and nontumor tissue in diversity, with V and J gene preferences.

Input material: axillary lymph node tissue. This TCR derives from a female donor with breast cancer. Some clones in this sample may be carry-over from other donors' samples.

The CDR3: CASSNRVGHTEAFF. The CDR3 DNA reads as TGTGCCAGCAGTAACAGGGTGGGACACACTGAAGCTTTCTTT. The rearrangement uses TRBV9 and TRBJ1-1, with TRBD1 as a possible D gene (6 bases). Germline loops: CDR1 SGDLS, CDR2 YYNGEE. Trimming shortened V by 5 bases and J by 3 bases, and 14 bases separated the two germline ends. This CDR3 has 14 residues.